This T cell receptor (beta chain) appears in the sequencing data of a study of Tregs in tolerant kidney transplant recipients. This CDR3 region has 14 residues. Germline assignment: CDR1 SNHLY and CDR2 FYNNEI. V lost 5 bases and J 5 bases, leaving 13 bases between the germline ends. Data came from immunoSEQ multiplex PCR; TCRdb stores just in-frame clones and leaves some out. The sample lists about 240,000 clones, around 82% occurring once. V and J are TRBV2 and TRBJ1-5, with a weak D call TRBD1 (6 bases). The source is a human donor in good health. The source material was CD4+ T cells from blood. The CDR3 is CASSQTGPDQPQHF. In DNA, the CDR3 is TGTGCCAGCAGTCAAACAGGGCCTGATCAGCCCCAGCATTTT.